The following is a T cell receptor (beta chain) sequence with its context. Germline loops: CDR1 SGHTA, CDR2 FQGNSA. The CDR3 runs to 20 residues. V lost 5 bases and J lost 0; bases outside the gene matches: 13. The data were taken from a study of early T cells in non-severe SARS-CoV-2 infection. TCRdb re-derived calls from the 5' RACE reads in MiXCR, one entry per CDR3 protein. The sample lists tens of thousands of distinct CDR3 sequences, around 18% occurring once. V and J are TRBV7-2 and TRBJ2-3; TRBD2 matches at 14 bases. The source was whole blood, collected at baseline. The source is an adult who was a healthcare worker with PCR-confirmed SARS-CoV-2 infection or an uninfected control (not recorded which). As DNA, the CDR3 is TGTGCCAGCAGCATAAGGACTAGCGGGGGGACTTTAATAAGCACAGATACGCAGTATTTT. Translating it yields CASSIRTSGGTLISTDTQYF.